In this sample, the clone carrying this T cell receptor beta chain turned up a few times. This sample was taken from a study of cytomegalovirus exposure and HLA in healthy donors. PCR involved 60 Vbeta and 13 Jbeta primers. This table comes from immunoSEQ multiplex PCR, and its TCRdb copy is limited to in-frame clones, with some not included. The table has around 130,000 clones, 80% to 90% seen once. The CDR3 spans 14 residues. Unmatched junction bases numbered 7, after V lost 7 bases and J lost 3 bases. Germline V gives CDR1 MNHNS, CDR2 SASEGT. The V call is TRBV6-1, the J call TRBJ1-1, with 8 bases fitting TRBD1. What was sequenced was PBMCs. The TCR originated in a woman in her 40s in good health and CMV-seropositive. As DNA, the CDR3 is TGTGCCAGCAACCCAGCAGGGGGCTACACTGAAGCTTTCTTT. Translation gives CASNPAGGYTEAFF.